A selection of T cell receptor beta chains follows, all from one sample in a study of technical replicates of blood from several donors. Clones were read by immunoSEQ multiplex PCR, and TCRdb kept only the in-frame ones, dropping some. The sample shows approximately 75,000 clones, approximately 96% of them seen only once. The source material was T cells isolated from PBMCs. These receptors were obtained from a human donor in good health. The CDR3 runs from the conserved cysteine through the conserved F or W. Fields, in order: D gene, clone size, V gene, J gene, CDR3 DNA, CDR3 protein. D genes are given only for firm matches. Size is stated for part of the rows, as once, few or many counts, or as a class when the clone is expanded.

TRBD2	.	TRBV5-1	TRBJ2-3	TGCGCCAGCAGAAGGGTAGCGGGAGGAAGCACAGATACGCAGTATTTT	CASRRVAGGSTDTQYF
TRBD2	.	TRBV27	TRBJ2-5	TGTGCCAGCAGGCCGGGACTAGCGGGGGGCACCGGGACCCAGTACTTC	CASRPGLAGGTGTQYF
.	.	TRBV7-8	TRBJ2-1	TGTGCCAGCAGCTTAATAGGGAGGTCTAGCTCCTACAATGAGCAGTTCTTC	CASSLIGRSSSYNEQFF
.	many	TRBV7-9	TRBJ1-1	TGTGCCAGCAGCTTAGAAGCCAGGGACACTGAAGCTTTCTTT	CASSLEARDTEAFF
.	.	TRBV7-9	TRBJ2-7	TGTGCCAGCAGCTTAAGGGGCTACGAGCAGTACTTC	CASSLRGYEQYF
.	once	TRBV28	TRBJ2-1	TGTGCCAGCAGTTTAGCGGCAGTGGATGAGCAGTTCTTC	CASSLAAVDEQFF
TRBD2	.	TRBV28	TRBJ2-7	TGTGCCAGCAGTACCAAGGGACTAGCGGGCGCGCAGTACTTC	CASSTKGLAGAQYF
.	.	TRBV5-7	TRBJ2-3	TGTGCCAGCAGCTTAAGGGGAAGCACAGATACGCAGTATTTT	CASSLRGSTDTQYF
TRBD2	.	TRBV28	TRBJ2-3	TGTGCCAGCAGTTCACTAGCGGGTACCACAGATACGCAGTATTTT	CASSSLAGTTDTQYF
.	.	TRBV10-3	TRBJ2-7	TGTGCCATCAGTGCGACAGCGAGCTCCTACGAGCAGTACTTC	CAISATASSYEQYF
.	few	TRBV4-1	TRBJ1-1	TGCGCCAGCAGCCAGGGACTCGTGAACACTGAAGCTTTCTTT	CASSQGLVNTEAFF
.	.	TRBV28	TRBJ1-1	TGTGCCACCGGCCTACTGGGCCAGGGGCTGAACACTGAAGCTTTCTTT	CATGLLGQGLNTEAFF
TRBD1	.	TRBV30	TRBJ1-6	TGTGCCTGGAGTGCCGGGACAGAGACTTACCTCCACTTT	CAWSAGTETYLHF
.	.	TRBV5-1	TRBJ2-1	TGCGCCAGCAGCTTGCGCGCGCTCGACAATGAGCAGTTCTTC	CASSLRALDNEQFF
TRBD2	.	TRBV4-1	TRBJ2-2	TGCGCCAGCAGCCCCTCTCGAGCGGGGGCCGGGGAGCTGTTTTTT	CASSPSRAGAGELFF
TRBD2	.	TRBV5-1	TRBJ2-1	TGCGCCAGCAGCTTGCCCCTAGCGGGGGAACACAATGAGCAGTTCTTC	CASSLPLAGEHNEQFF
TRBD1	.	TRBV11-2	TRBJ2-7	TGTGCCAGCAGCCGAACAGGGGCCAGGGGGAACCTCTACGAGCAGTACTTC	CASSRTGARGNLYEQYF
TRBD1	.	TRBV2	TRBJ2-2	TGTGCCAGCAGCGGACAGGTCTCGAACACCGGGGAGCTGTTTTTT	CASSGQVSNTGELFF
TRBD1	.	TRBV7-9	TRBJ2-5	TGTGCCAGCAGACGGGAGGTCGGGACAGGGGTAGAGACCCAGTACTTC	CASRREVGTGVETQYF
.	.	TRBV4-2	TRBJ1-2	TGTGCCAGCAGCCAAGAATTGCAGGACAGTGCCGCCCATGGCTACACCTTC	CASSQELQDSAAHGYTF
.	.	TRBV5-6	TRBJ2-3	TGTGCCAGCAGCACACGATGGACAGTCCCTAGCACAGATACGCAGTATTTT	CASSTRWTVPSTDTQYF
.	.	TRBV4-1	TRBJ2-7	TGCGCCAGCAGCCAAGTACTCCAGTCTAGCTACGAGCAGTACTTC	CASSQVLQSSYEQYF
.	.	TRBV6-6	TRBJ1-2	TGTGCCAGCCAGAGCCATCGGCCAGGGGACTATGGCTACACCTTC	CASQSHRPGDYGYTF
TRBD1	.	TRBV5-1	TRBJ1-2	TGCGCCAGCAGCTTGGCTATAAAGGGACAGGTAAGGAAGACGTATGGCTACACCTTC	CASSLAIKGQVRKTYGYTF
.	.	TRBV7-2	TRBJ1-1	TGTGCCAGCAGCTCGACACGCCGGAACACTGAAGCTTTCTTT	CASSSTRRNTEAFF